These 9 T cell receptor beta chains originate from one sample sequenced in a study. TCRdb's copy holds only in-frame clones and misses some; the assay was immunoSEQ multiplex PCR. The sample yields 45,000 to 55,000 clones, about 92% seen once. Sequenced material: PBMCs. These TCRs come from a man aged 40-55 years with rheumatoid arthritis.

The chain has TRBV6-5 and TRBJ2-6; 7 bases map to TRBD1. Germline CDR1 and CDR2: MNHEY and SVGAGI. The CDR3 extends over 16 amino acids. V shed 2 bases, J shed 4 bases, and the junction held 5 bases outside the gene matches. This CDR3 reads CASSYRGGSGANVLTF. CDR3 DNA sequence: TGTGCCAGCAGTTACCGAGGGGGCTCCGGGGCCAACGTCCTGACTTTC.

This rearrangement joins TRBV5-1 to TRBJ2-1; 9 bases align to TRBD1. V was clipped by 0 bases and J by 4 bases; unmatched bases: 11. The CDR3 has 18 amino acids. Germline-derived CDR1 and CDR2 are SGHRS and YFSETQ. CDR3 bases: TGCGCCAGCAGCTTGGGGAGTTTGTCCGGGACAGGGTACAATGAGCAGTTCTTC. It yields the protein CASSLGSLSGTGYNEQFF.

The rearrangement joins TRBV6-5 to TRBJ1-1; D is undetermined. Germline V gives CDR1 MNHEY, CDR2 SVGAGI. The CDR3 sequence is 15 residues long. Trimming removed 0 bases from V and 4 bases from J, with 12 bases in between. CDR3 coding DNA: TGTGCCAGCAGTTACTCCGGCGCAAAAGGCACTGAAGCTTTCTTT. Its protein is CASSYSGAKGTEAFF.

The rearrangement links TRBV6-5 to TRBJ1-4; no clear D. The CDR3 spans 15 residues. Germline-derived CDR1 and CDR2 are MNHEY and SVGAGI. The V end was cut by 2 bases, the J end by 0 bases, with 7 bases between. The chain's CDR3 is CASSYVGATNEKLFF. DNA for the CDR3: TGTGCCAGCAGTTACGTCGGGGCAACTAATGAAAAACTGTTTTTT.

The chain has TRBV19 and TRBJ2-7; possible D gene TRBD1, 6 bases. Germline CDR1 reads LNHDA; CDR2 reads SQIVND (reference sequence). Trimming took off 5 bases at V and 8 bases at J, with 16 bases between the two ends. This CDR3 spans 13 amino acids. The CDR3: CASSQGRGPKQYF. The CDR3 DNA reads TGTGCCAGTAGTCAGGGCAGGGGACCCAAGCAGTACTTC. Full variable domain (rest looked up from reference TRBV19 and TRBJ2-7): DGGITQSPKYLFRKEGQNVTLSCEQNLNHDAMYWYRQDPGQGLRLIYYSQIVNDFQKGDIAEGYSVSREKKESFPLTVTSAQKNPTAFYLCASSQGRGPKQYFGPGTRLTVT.

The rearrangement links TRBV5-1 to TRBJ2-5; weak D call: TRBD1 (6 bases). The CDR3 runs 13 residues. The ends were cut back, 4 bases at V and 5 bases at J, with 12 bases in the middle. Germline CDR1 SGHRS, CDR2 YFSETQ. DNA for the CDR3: TGCGCCAGCAGCATAAATAGGGGGGAGACCCAGTACTTC. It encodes CASSINRGETQYF.

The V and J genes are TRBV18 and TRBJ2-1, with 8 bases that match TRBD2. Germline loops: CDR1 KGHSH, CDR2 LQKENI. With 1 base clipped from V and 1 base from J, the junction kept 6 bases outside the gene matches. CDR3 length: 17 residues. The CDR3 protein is CASSPRGASGSYNEQFF. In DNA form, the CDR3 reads TGTGCCAGCTCACCACGGGGGGCTAGCGGGTCCTACAATGAGCAGTTCTTC.

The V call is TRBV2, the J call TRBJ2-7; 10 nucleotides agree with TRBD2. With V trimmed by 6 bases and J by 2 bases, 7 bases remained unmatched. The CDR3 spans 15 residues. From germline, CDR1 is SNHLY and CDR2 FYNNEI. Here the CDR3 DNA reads TGTGCCAGCAGCCCCACTAGCGGGGTAACCTACGAGCAGTACTTC. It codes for CASSPTSGVTYEQYF.

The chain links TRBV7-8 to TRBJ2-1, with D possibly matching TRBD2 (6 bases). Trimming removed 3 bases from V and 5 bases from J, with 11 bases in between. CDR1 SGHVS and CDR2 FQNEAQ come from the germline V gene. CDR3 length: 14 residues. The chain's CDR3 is CASSFRGGDNEQFF. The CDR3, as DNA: TGTGCCAGCAGCTTCCGCGGCGGGGACAATGAGCAGTTCTTC.